This is a list of T cell receptor beta chains from one sample in a study of blood T cell repertoires in COVID-19. Produced via immunoSEQ multiplex PCR; TCRdb's table is partial and in-frame only. The sample has about 670,000 clones; approximately 90% are singletons. Material: peripheral blood. These receptors came from a woman between 18 and 30 years old with acute or convalescent COVID-19. CDR3s include the opening cysteine and the closing phenylalanine or tryptophan. The order of the fields is J gene, V gene, CDR3 protein.

>TRBJ2-2|TRBV7-7
CASSPLPLNTGELFF
>TRBJ1-1|TRBV30
CAWRTGSAGVNTEAFF
>TRBJ2-3|TRBV7-2
CASSPLSSAYTDTQYF
>TRBJ2-6|TRBV5-6
CASSLLGATGANVLTF
>TRBJ1-6|TRBV19
CASSMVGGWSPLHF
>TRBJ1-1|TRBV27
CASSLRGGGTEAFF
>TRBJ1-4|TRBV6-2/TRBV6-3
CASSRKKLFF
>TRBJ1-5|TRBV25-1
CASSEGPQTDRLNQPQHF
>TRBJ1-6|TRBV7-3
CASSLRGGSPLHF
>TRBJ2-7|TRBV2
CASNRDPYEQYF
>TRBJ2-1|TRBV24-1
CATSVSSYNEQFF
>TRBJ1-1|TRBV6-5
CASCLQGYCTEAFF
>TRBJ1-3|TRBV9
CASSVGSSGNTIYF
>TRBJ2-7|TRBV18
CASSPGSSYEQYF
>TRBJ1-2|TRBV28
CASSHRGEIYGYTF
>TRBJ1-2|TRBV11-2
CASSQWDRDASGYTF
>TRBJ1-1|TRBV7-9
CASSFFGGSEAFF
>TRBJ2-1|TRBV5-1
CASSLPGSYNEQFF
>TRBJ2-1|TRBV4-1
CASSQVGAREQFF
>TRBJ1-1|TRBV12-3/TRBV12-4
CASSFSDEAFF
>TRBJ1-2|TRBV25-1
CASRSDKNYGYTF
>TRBJ2-1|TRBV6-1
CASSEQGLAGKGEQFF
>TRBJ2-7|TRBV5-6
CASSPASGAGGLYEQYF
>TRBJ1-1|TRBV5-1
CASSTGAVTNTEAFF
>TRBJ1-1|TRBV23-1
CASRGWGEDTEAFF
>TRBJ2-3|TRBV4-3
CASSQDGQGSTDTQYF
>TRBJ2-7|TRBV21-1
CASSKPRLAGSYEQYF
>TRBJ2-2|TRBV4-1
CASSQGAGRINTGELFF
>TRBJ1-3|TRBV25-1
CASSTAGSGNTIYF
>TRBJ1-5|TRBV5-8
CASSLGQLWPQHF
>TRBJ1-1|TRBV5-4
CASSLRGGIGAEAFF
>TRBJ1-3|TRBV4-1
CASSQEAQGFGNTIYF
>TRBJ1-2|TRBV14
CASSPRFGYYGYTF
>TRBJ2-7|TRBV5-6
CASSFTAGPFYEQYF
>TRBJ1-5|TRBV6-1
CASSGGTQLNRGNQPQHF
>TRBJ2-5|TRBV5-6
CASSPPGTRPQETQYF
>TRBJ1-1|TRBV7-3
CASSLQGNTEAFF
>TRBJ1-2|TRBV2
CASNWRGSYGYTF
>TRBJ1-2|TRBV19
CASSMTGAYGYTF
>TRBJ2-1|TRBV6-4
CASSAGTNNEQFF
>TRBJ2-5|TRBV11-1
CASSLGFRETQYF
>TRBJ2-5|TRBV27
CASSLFGGSAQYF
>TRBJ2-4|TRBV11-2
CASSPWGSGGAVF
>TRBJ1-2|TRBV27
CASSLHLEEGIYGYTF
>TRBJ2-3|TRBV3-1/TRBV3-2
CASSQVRKGGGRADTQYF
>TRBJ1-1|TRBV4-3
CASSQGRGQGKTEAFF
>TRBJ2-3|TRBV28
CASSVPGLDVSDTQYF
>TRBJ1-1|TRBV12-3/TRBV12-4
CASSLGSEAFF
>TRBJ1-2|TRBV9
CASSQPSGTDGYTF
>TRBJ1-1|TRBV3-1/TRBV3-2
CASSQFGPVLGGLGTEAFF
>TRBJ1-1|TRBV9
CASTRTGGMNTEAFF
>TRBJ1-2|TRBV11-2
CASSSPRQGRRYGYTF
>TRBJ1-2|TRBV5-5
CASSLAWGLDYGYTF
>TRBJ1-2|TRBV6-1
CASSEVGPGNYGYTF
>TRBJ2-1|TRBV12-3/TRBV12-4
CASMSFGGEQFF
>TRBJ1-1|TRBV5-1
CASSLGPEAFF
>TRBJ1-5|TRBV28
CASSFPGVSNQPQHF